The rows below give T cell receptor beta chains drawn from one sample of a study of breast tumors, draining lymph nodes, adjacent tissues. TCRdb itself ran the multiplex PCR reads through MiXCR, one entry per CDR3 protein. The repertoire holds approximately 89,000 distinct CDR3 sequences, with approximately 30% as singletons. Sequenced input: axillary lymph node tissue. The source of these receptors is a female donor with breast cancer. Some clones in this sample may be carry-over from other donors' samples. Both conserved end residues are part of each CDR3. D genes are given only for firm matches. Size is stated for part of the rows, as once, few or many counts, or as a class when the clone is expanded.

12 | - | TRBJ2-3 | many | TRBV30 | TGTGCCTGGGACGGGGCAGGAGGTACGCAGTATTTT | CAWDGAGGTQYF
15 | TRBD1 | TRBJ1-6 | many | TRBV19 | TGTGCCAGTACCCAGACAGGGGTCGTAGGTTCACCCCTCCACTTT | CASTQTGVVGSPLHF
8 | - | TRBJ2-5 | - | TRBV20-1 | TGCAGAATCGGGACCCAGTACTTC | CRIGTQYF
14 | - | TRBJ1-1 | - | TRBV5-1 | TGCGCCAGCAGCTGGCAGGGTCTGAGCACTGAAGCTTTCTTT | CASSWQGLSTEAFF
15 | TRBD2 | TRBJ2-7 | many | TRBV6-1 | TGTGCCAGCAGTGTATGGACTAGTTACTCCTACGAGCAGTACTTC | CASSVWTSYSYEQYF
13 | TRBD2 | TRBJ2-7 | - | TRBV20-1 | TGCAGTGCCCCGGGACTAGCGGGAAGCGAGCAGTACTTC | CSAPGLAGSEQYF
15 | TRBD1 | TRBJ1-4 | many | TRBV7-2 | TGTGCCAGCAGCTCCATGACAGGGCTCGGTGAAAAACTGTTTTTT | CASSSMTGLGEKLFF
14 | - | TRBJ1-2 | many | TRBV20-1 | TGCAGTGCTAGAGATCAGGTCGGCGGCTATGGCTACACCTTC | CSARDQVGGYGYTF
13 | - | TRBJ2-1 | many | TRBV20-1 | TGCAGTGCTAGCGTGGCTGCCCTCAATGAGCAGTTCTTC | CSASVAALNEQFF
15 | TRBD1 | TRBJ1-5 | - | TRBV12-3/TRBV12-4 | TGTGCCAGCAGTCGGACAGGGATGCGCAGTCAGCCCCAGCATTTT | CASSRTGMRSQPQHF
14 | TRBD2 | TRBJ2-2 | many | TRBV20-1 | TGCAGTGCTAGATCGGGGGGTGGCACCGGGGAGCTGTTTTTT | CSARSGGGTGELFF
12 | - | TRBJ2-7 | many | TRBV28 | TGTGCCAGCACTATAGGTGGTAACGAGCAGTACTTC | CASTIGGNEQYF